This T cell receptor beta chain is drawn from a study of identical twins. The table lists this clonotype with many counts. Via MiXCR, TCRdb re-called the 5' RACE reads, giving one row per CDR3 protein. The profile shows some 690,000 distinct CDR3 sequences, approximately 21% of them singletons. Trimming pared 4 bases from V and 7 bases from J, leaving 20 bases between. The CDR3 length is 15 residues. Germline values: CDR1 DFQATT, CDR2 SNEGSKA (reference sequence). These data were likewise used in another study, on T cells expressing NK-cell markers.

The receptor was isolated from a woman aged 18-29 years in good health. J is TRBJ1-5 and V is TRBV20-1, with TRBD1 as a possible D gene (5 bases). Sample: PBMCs. CDR3 nucleotides: TGCAGTGCTACGTCCAGGGAGAGTGGTACGCAGCCCCAGCATTTT. It specifies CSATSRESGTQPQHF.